This record covers a single T cell receptor beta chain. Its cognate antigen is unknown. This CDR3 spans 13 amino acids. V shed 6 bases, J shed 3 bases, and the junction held 4 bases outside the gene matches. Germline V gene data show CDR1 as MNHNS and CDR2 as SASEGT. The PCR ran on 60 Vbeta and 13 Jbeta primers. Measured with immunoSEQ multiplex PCR; TCRdb has only the in-frame clones, and not every one. The sample lists fewer than 50,000 clones, 66% occurring once. These data are taken from a study of cytomegalovirus exposure and HLA in healthy donors. Overall study findings and caveats: An analysis that came later showed most CMV-associated TCR beta chains appearing HLA-restricted. A further, later analysis showed that HLA-associated TCR beta chains (compared with equally common others) were more clonally expanded. When analyzed later, the rates of TCR association showed variation by HLA locus, with DRB1 the most and HLA-C the fewest.

The genes are TRBV6-1 and TRBJ2-7, with 8 bases that match TRBD1. Source material: PBMCs. The source of this sequence is a man in his fifties in good health and CMV-seropositive. The CDR3 region has the DNA TGTGCCAGCAGACAGGGGGACAGCTACGAGCAGTACTTC. Protein sequence: CASRQGDSYEQYF.